The 19 T cell receptor beta chains reported below all come from one sample, sequenced in a study of cytomegalovirus exposure and HLA in healthy donors. The PCR contained 60 Vbeta and 13 Jbeta primers. Some clones are missing from TCRdb's copy, which holds only in-frame ones; the method was immunoSEQ multiplex PCR. The sample lists 150,000 or so clones; approximately 78% were seen once. The sequenced material came from PBMCs. The source is a man between 18 and 29 years old in good health and CMV-seropositive.

The chain couples TRBV13 to TRBJ2-1; D may be TRBD2 (5 bases). Germline values: CDR1 PRHDT, CDR2 FYEKMQ (reference sequence). The CDR3 totals 12 residues. Trimming took off 8 bases at V and 6 bases at J, with 11 bases between the two ends. The CDR3 reads CASRLAPNEQFF. CDR3 bases: TGTGCCAGCCGTCTAGCTCCCAATGAGCAGTTCTTC.

The chain recombines TRBV28 with TRBJ2-7; TRBD1 aligns across 12 bases. J gave up 9 bases and V 2 bases, and 8 bases lay outside the gene matches. CDR3 length equals 15 residues. Germline V gene sequence: CDR1 MDHEN, CDR2 SYDVKM. CDR3 coding DNA: TGTGCCAGCAGTTTAATCGTGGGACAGGGGGCTGTGCAGTACTTC. This translates into CASSLIVGQGAVQYF.

The chain links TRBV6-1 to TRBJ1-1; 11 nucleotides match TRBD1. The junction had 4 bases not matched to a gene; V was cut back by 7 bases and J by 6 bases. Germline CDR1 reads MNHNS; CDR2 reads SASEGT. The CDR3 is 13 amino acids. The CDR3, as DNA: TGTGCCAGCACAGGACAGGGGGCGGCTGAAGCTTTCTTT. It yields the protein CASTGQGAAEAFF.

This clone was counted between two and nine times. This chain joins TRBV5-4 and TRBJ1-3, with 10 nucleotides matching TRBD1. CDR3 size: 15 residues. The J segment lost 4 bases and the V segment lost 3 bases, leaving 4 bases of the junction unmatched. The germline V gene encodes CDR1 SGHNT and CDR2 YYREEE (reference sequence). The CDR3 sequence is CASSSPDRGGNTIYF. The CDR3, as DNA: TGTGCCAGCAGCTCCCCGGACAGGGGGGGAAACACCATATATTTT.

Notes on this clone: The same CDR3 arises from other DNA sequences in this sample as well. The chain employs TRBV28 and TRBJ2-2; D gene unclear. V lost 3 bases and J 1 base, leaving 3 bases between the germline ends. Germline CDR1 MDHEN, CDR2 SYDVKM. CDR3 length: 13 residues. Written as DNA, the CDR3 is TGTGCCAGCAGTTTCCGGAACACCGGGGAGCTGTTTTTT. Protein: CASSFRNTGELFF. Filled out from reference TRBV28 and TRBJ2-2, the complete variable domain reads DVKVTQSSRYLVKRTGEKVFLECVQDMDHENMFWYRQDPGLGLRLIYFSYDVKMKEKGDIPEGYSVSREKKERFSLILESASTNQTSMYLCASSFRNTGELFFGEGSRLTVL.

The V call is TRBV6-5, the J call TRBJ1-5, with D perhaps matching TRBD1 (6 bases). CDR3 length equals 14 residues. The V gene lost 4 bases and the J gene lost 4 bases, with 11 bases spanning the gap. Germline CDR1 MNHEY, CDR2 SVGAGI. CDR3 sequence (DNA): TGTGCCAGCAGTTCTCGAGGGGGAAATCAGCCCCAGCATTTT. It translates to CASSSRGGNQPQHF.

This sequence joins TRBV27 and TRBJ1-1, with unresolved D. V was pared by 0 bases and J by 5 bases, with 7 bases between. This CDR3 has 13 residues. The germline V gene has CDR1 MNHEY and CDR2 SMNVEV (reference sequence). The CDR3 loop reads CASSLSQITEAFF. The CDR3 nucleotides read TGTGCCAGCAGTTTATCTCAGATAACTGAAGCTTTCTTT.

V and J are TRBV2 and TRBJ1-3, with D possibly matching TRBD1 (5 bases). Per the germline V gene, CDR1 is SNHLY and CDR2 is FYNNEI. V lost 7 bases to trimming and J lost 0 bases, with 10 bases between them. The CDR3 has 14 residues. CDR3 DNA sequence: TGTGCCAGCATGAGACAGACCTCTGGAAACACCATATATTTT. Translation gives CASMRQTSGNTIYF.

The chain employs TRBV28 and TRBJ2-3; 11 nucleotides agree with TRBD2. The germline gives CDR1 MDHEN, CDR2 SYDVKM. CDR3 length: 16 residues. The J segment lost 3 bases and the V segment lost 0 bases, leaving 2 bases of the junction unmatched. CDR3 sequence (DNA): TGTGCCAGCAGTTTATGGCTAGCGGGAGGAACAGATACGCAGTATTTT. Amino acids: CASSLWLAGGTDTQYF. The full variable domain, completed using reference TRBV28 and TRBJ2-3, is DVKVTQSSRYLVKRTGEKVFLECVQDMDHENMFWYRQDPGLGLRLIYFSYDVKMKEKGDIPEGYSVSREKKERFSLILESASTNQTSMYLCASSLWLAGGTDTQYFGPGTRLTVL.

The J gene is TRBJ2-2, the V gene TRBV7-9; tentative D call: TRBD1 (5 bases). CDR1 and CDR2 (germline): SEHNR, FQNEAQ (reference sequence). This CDR3 contains 14 residues. Deletions cut 4 bases from V and 6 bases from J, with 12 bases between. CDR3 in DNA: TGTGCCAGCAGCTCCCAGGGATGGGCCGGGGAGCTGTTTTTT. Amino acids: CASSSQGWAGELFF.

Note on this clone: Mismatch with germline at one junction end may stem from a read error. The V call is TRBV7-7, the J call TRBJ2-5; 10 nucleotides line up with TRBD1. Germline V CDR1 and CDR2: SSHAT, FNYEAQ (reference sequence). The CDR3 has 14 amino acids. The CDR3 is CASSWGTGEETQYF. CDR3 nucleotide sequence: TGTGCTAGCAGCTGGGGGACAGGGGAAGAGACCCAGTACTTC.

The rearrangement uses TRBV28 and TRBJ1-4, with 10 bases fitting TRBD1. The CDR3 spans 16 residues. With V trimmed by 8 bases and J by 10 bases, 16 bases remained unmatched. The germline gives CDR1 MDHEN, CDR2 SYDVKM. The CDR3: CASAGTGVRGGVKLFF. The CDR3 DNA follows: TGTGCCAGCGCCGGGACAGGGGTTCGTGGGGGTGTAAAACTGTTTTTT.

This clone has just one count. V is TRBV7-9 and J is TRBJ2-5; 9 positions match TRBD2. From germline, CDR1 is SEHNR and CDR2 FQNEAQ (reference sequence). The V segment lost 1 base and the J segment 2 bases; nucleotides outside the gene matches: 2. The CDR3 sequence is 15 residues long. The CDR3 DNA is TGTGCCAGCAGCTTAGTCAGCGGGAGGCAAGAGACCCAGTACTTC. Translated: CASSLVSGRQETQYF.

The chain joins TRBV4-1 to TRBJ1-1; a possible D gene is TRBD1 (5 bases). Germline V gives CDR1 MGHRA, CDR2 YSYEKL. The CDR3 spans 15 residues. V dropped 4 bases and J dropped 4 bases, with 16 bases sitting between them. CDR3 region: CASSPMDMGGTEAFF. For the CDR3, the DNA is TGCGCCAGCAGCCCTATGGACATGGGGGGCACTGAAGCTTTCTTT.

The chain uses TRBV28 and TRBJ1-1; D is undetermined. CDR1 and CDR2 from the germline V gene are MDHEN and SYDVKM. Deletions cut 2 bases from V and 1 base from J, with 5 bases between. The CDR3 is 13 amino acids. CDR3 protein: CASSLRQNTEAFF. The CDR3 DNA follows: TGTGCCAGCAGTTTACGACAGAACACTGAAGCTTTCTTT.

This clone was seen once. This chain uses TRBV7-2 with TRBJ2-5; tentatively, D is TRBD2 (6 bases). The DNA end is a closer match to TRBJ2-7, so the J assignment may be wrong. The CDR3 length is 15 residues. Germline CDR1 SGHTA, CDR2 FQGNSA. The CDR3 loop reads CASSLEGSQTYEQYF. The CDR3 region has the DNA TGTGCCAGCAGCCTGGAGGGGAGTCAGACCTACGAGCAGTACTTC.

This clone was seen a few times. This chain links TRBV6-1 with TRBJ1-1; no clear D. CDR3 length equals 14 residues. The germline V gene has CDR1 MNHNS and CDR2 SASEGT. The ends were cut back, 2 bases at V and 5 bases at J, with 12 bases in the middle. The CDR3 loop is CASSELRARTEAFF. The CDR3 nucleotides are TGTGCCAGCAGTGAACTGAGGGCGCGGACTGAAGCTTTCTTT.

This chain links TRBV28 with TRBJ2-2, with 10 positions matching TRBD1. V lost 1 base, J lost 5 bases, and 4 bases stayed unmatched. This CDR3 has 16 amino acids. Germline lookup yields CDR1 MDHEN and CDR2 SYDVKM. The CDR3 DNA is TGTGCCAGCAGTTTATTCGGGACAGGGGAGACCGGGGAGCTGTTTTTT. Protein: CASSLFGTGETGELFF.

The chain employs TRBV4-2 and TRBJ2-1; TRBD2 might be the D (6 bases). The CDR3 is 16 residues long. Trimming stripped 2 bases from V and 3 bases from J, with 14 bases between. Germline lookup yields CDR1 LGHNA and CDR2 YNFKEQ. CDR3 in DNA: TGTGCCAGCAGCCAACCGGGGACTGTAATCTACAATGAGCAGTTCTTC. Encoded protein: CASSQPGTVIYNEQFF.